This TCR beta chain originates from a study of shared clonotypes between healthy human individuals. Only in-frame clones appear in the TCRdb table, and some are missing; sequencing was by immunoSEQ multiplex PCR. This table holds roughly 2.5 million clones, just over 90% found once. Caucasian adults residing in Nashville, Tennessee made up all the donors. The CDR3 covers 16 residues. The V and J ends lost 5 bases and 1 base, in that order; junction bases with no gene match: 8. Germline V CDR1 and CDR2: SEHNR, FQNEAQ (reference sequence). This clonotype was obtained from a man between 18 and 35 years old in good health. Sequencing was done on a sample of naive CD4+ T cells sorted from blood. Subset defined: CD45RA+ positively selected. This chain links TRBV7-9 with TRBJ2-3; 8 bases are shared with TRBD1. The CDR3 region is CASSQASGQGTDTQYF. CDR3 sequence (DNA): TGTGCCAGCAGCCAGGCCTCGGGACAGGGCACAGATACGCAGTATTTT.